The 16 T cell receptor beta chains below all came from one sample that was sequenced in a study of cytotoxic CD8 clonotypes in ibrutinib-treated CLL. Only in-frame clones appear in the TCRdb table, and some are missing; sequencing was by immunoSEQ multiplex PCR. The repertoire holds roughly 330,000 clones, 67% seen once, with roughly 6% in the top ten. Sequenced material: PBMCs, taken after 36 months of ibrutinib treatment. These receptors were taken from a human donor with chronic lymphocytic leukemia.

CDR3 DNA: TGTGCCAGCAGCCCCCTCTCTGGGGCAGGGGGCAATCAGCCCCAGCATTTT. Residues: CASSPLSGAGGNQPQHF. This chain connects TRBV7-8 to TRBJ1-5, with D possibly TRBD1 on 6 matching bases. The CDR3 length is 17 residues. Trimming took 5 bases from V and 2 from J, leaving 19 bases between them. Germline V lookup: CDR1 SGHVS, CDR2 FQNEAQ.

This clone was seen once. This chain links TRBV9 with TRBJ2-3; no firm D call. V was trimmed by 2 bases and J by 4 bases, leaving 11 bases between them. This CDR3 comprises 14 residues. CDR1 and CDR2 from the germline V gene are SGDLS and YYNGEE. CDR3 region: CASSVDPPADTQYF. The CDR3 coding sequence is TGTGCCAGCAGCGTTGATCCGCCAGCAGATACGCAGTATTTT.

The chain uses TRBV15 and TRBJ2-7; D is possibly TRBD2 (5 bases). Trimming took 0 bases from V and 9 from J, leaving 24 bases between them. The CDR3 loop spans 17 amino acids. Germline V lookup: CDR1 LNHNV, CDR2 YYDKDF (reference sequence). The CDR3 DNA is TGTGCCACCAGCAGAGATTTAGGTCCCCTAAAGAACGAGGGGCAGTACTTC. This gives the protein CATSRDLGPLKNEGQYF.

The chain employs TRBV11-3 and TRBJ2-1; the match to TRBD2 covers 12 bases. CDR3 length: 16 amino acids. V was pared by 2 bases and J by 6 bases, with 5 bases of the junction left unmatched. Germline CDR1 reads SGHNT; CDR2 reads YENEEA. CDR3: CASSLSTSGGFNEQFF. The CDR3 DNA reads as TGTGCCAGCAGCTTATCTACTAGCGGGGGGTTCAATGAGCAGTTCTTC.

J is TRBJ1-2 and V is TRBV6-1, with no clear D. This CDR3 contains 13 residues. V gave up 8 bases and J gave up 4 bases, with 14 bases separating them. Germline V CDR1 and CDR2: MNHNS, SASEGT. This CDR3 is CASDDTLFYGYTF. The CDR3 DNA reads TGTGCCAGCGACGACACCTTATTCTATGGCTACACCTTC.

This clone occurred a few times. The chain is built from TRBV7-6 and TRBJ2-7; 8 nucleotides align to TRBD2. From germline, CDR1 is SGHVS and CDR2 FNYEAQ. J was trimmed by 0 bases and V by 5 bases; bases with no gene match: 3. The length of the CDR3 is 14 residues. The CDR3 nucleotides read TGTGCCAGCAGCCGGGGGGGAACCTCCTACGAGCAGTACTTC. Protein: CASSRGGTSYEQYF.

This clone appeared a few times. The chain links TRBV27 to TRBJ1-1; D unresolved. Germline V lookup: CDR1 MNHEY, CDR2 SMNVEV (reference sequence). This CDR3 has 12 residues. Trimming took 7 bases from V and 3 from J, leaving 9 bases between them. The CDR3: CASKDPYTEAFF. As DNA, the CDR3 is TGTGCCAGCAAAGATCCGTACACTGAAGCTTTCTTT.

This clone was seen a handful of times. The chain has TRBV29-1 and TRBJ1-1, with D uncertain. Germline loops: CDR1 SQVTM, CDR2 ANQGSEA. V was pared by 2 bases and J by 6 bases, with 7 bases between. CDR3 length: 11 residues. CDR3 amino acids: CSVEPGAEAFF. The CDR3 DNA sequence: TGCAGCGTTGAACCGGGCGCTGAAGCTTTCTTT.

The chain joins TRBV29-1 to TRBJ2-5; perhaps TRBD2 as D (6 bases). Germline CDR1 reads SQVTM; CDR2 reads ANQGSEA. The CDR3 totals 13 residues. V was cut by 7 bases and J by 1 base, with 13 bases left in between. CDR3 bases: TGCAGCGGTAAGCAGGGACTCCAAGAGACCCAGTACTTC. It yields the protein CSGKQGLQETQYF.

The V call is TRBV7-9, the J call TRBJ1-4, with D hard to call. V gave up 5 bases and J gave up 8 bases, with 27 bases separating them. Germline V lookup: CDR1 SEHNR, CDR2 FQNEAQ (reference sequence). The CDR3 contains 18 residues. The CDR3 DNA is TGTGCCAGCAGCCAGCATGTTTGGCTAGCGCTAACCGGGGAAAAACTGTTTTTT. Translating gives CASSQHVWLALTGEKLFF.

This clone was observed a handful of times. The genes are TRBV5-1 and TRBJ1-2, with 7 bases aligning to TRBD1. V lost 1 base, J lost 3 bases, and 0 bases stayed unmatched. Germline values: CDR1 SGHRS, CDR2 YFSETQ. The CDR3 consists of 13 residues. The CDR3 loop is CASSLQGDYGYTF. The CDR3 coding sequence is TGCGCCAGCAGCTTGCAGGGGGACTATGGCTACACCTTC. Together with reference TRBV5-1 and TRBJ1-2, the CDR3 gives the full variable domain: KAGVTQTPRYLIKTRGQQVTLSCSPISGHRSVSWYQQTPGQGLQFLFEYFSETQRNKGNFPGRFSGRQFSNSRSEMNVSTLELGDSALYLCASSLQGDYGYTFGSGTRLTVV.

CDR3 protein: CASSPGLAGSYEQYF. CDR3 DNA sequence: TGTGCCAGCAGCCCGGGACTAGCGGGCTCCTACGAGCAGTACTTC. This rearrangement joins TRBV5-4 to TRBJ2-7, with 12 nucleotides matching TRBD2. Unmatched junction bases numbered 2, after V lost 4 bases and J lost 0 bases. Germline V CDR1 and CDR2: SGHNT, YYREEE (reference sequence). The CDR3 covers 15 residues.

In regard to this clone: The same CDR3 is also encoded by other DNA sequences in this sample. The chain combines TRBV5-1 with TRBJ1-6; D remains ambiguous. Germline V lookup: CDR1 SGHRS, CDR2 YFSETQ. The V and J ends lost 0 bases and 0 bases respectively, with 4 bases between them. This CDR3 is built from 15 residues. CDR3 sequence (DNA): TGCGCCAGCAGCTTGGACAGCTCCTATAATTCACCCCTCCACTTT. It is translated as CASSLDSSYNSPLHF.

The rearrangement links TRBV29-1 to TRBJ2-5; D not certain. CDR3 length: 12 residues. Germline-derived CDR1 and CDR2 are SQVTM and ANQGSEA. V was cut by 7 bases and J by 2 bases, with 11 bases left in between. This CDR3 reads CSARRVQETQYF. The CDR3 DNA is TGCAGCGCTCGTCGGGTTCAAGAGACCCAGTACTTC.

The V call is TRBV18, the J call TRBJ2-1; D unresolved. V lost 2 bases, J lost 6 bases, and 5 bases lay in between. CDR3 size: 12 residues. In germline, CDR1 is KGHSH, CDR2 LQKENI. CDR3 in amino acids: CASSPKGNEQFF. CDR3 nucleotides: TGTGCCAGCTCACCAAAAGGCAATGAGCAGTTCTTC.

This clone turned up a few times. The gene calls are TRBV7-6 and TRBJ1-2, with 8 bases aligning to TRBD1. This CDR3 contains 20 residues. J gave up 3 bases and V 0 bases, and 18 bases lay outside the gene matches. Germline CDR1 reads SGHVS; CDR2 reads FNYEAQ. The CDR3 reads CASSLALGQGATVLDYGYTF. The DNA for the CDR3 is TGTGCCAGCAGCTTAGCGCTCGGGCAGGGGGCTACCGTTTTAGACTATGGCTACACCTTC.